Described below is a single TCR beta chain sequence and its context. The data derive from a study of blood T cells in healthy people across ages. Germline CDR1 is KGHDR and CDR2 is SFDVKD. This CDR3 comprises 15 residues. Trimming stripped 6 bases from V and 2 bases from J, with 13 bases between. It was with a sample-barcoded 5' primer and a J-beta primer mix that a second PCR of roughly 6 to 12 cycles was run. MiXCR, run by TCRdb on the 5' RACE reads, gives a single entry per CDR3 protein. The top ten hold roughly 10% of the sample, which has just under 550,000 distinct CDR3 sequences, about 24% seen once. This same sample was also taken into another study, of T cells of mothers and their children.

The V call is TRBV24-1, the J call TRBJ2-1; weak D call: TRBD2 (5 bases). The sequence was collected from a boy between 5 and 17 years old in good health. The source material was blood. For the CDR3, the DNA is TGTGCCACCAGTTCCTCGGAGGTTCCCTACAATGAGCAGTTCTTC. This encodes CATSSSEVPYNEQFF.